This T cell receptor (beta chain) came from a study of tumor and adjacent non-tumor tissue in lung cancer. Study overall: Patients comprised about a dozen adenocarcinoma, 2 squamous cell carcinoma and 1 small cell lung cancer. Study-level results: Tumor TCR diversity, when higher, was linked to shorter survival. Significantly higher TCR diversity was found in tumor than normal lung.

TCRbeta libraries were built with three rounds of nested PCR, modified from ARM-PCR. TCRdb re-called the multiplex PCR reads through MiXCR, storing one row per CDR3 protein. The data show under 95,000 distinct CDR3 sequences, with around 71% seen just once and about 18% held by the top ten. Turning to this clonotype: Its antigen is as yet unknown. A junction boundary mismatches the germline segment, possibly from a read error.

The germline V gene encodes CDR1 SGHRS and CDR2 YFSETQ. The CDR3 covers 13 residues. RNA was extracted from bulk tissue without any cell sorting. The source material was lung tumor tissue. The gene calls are TRBV5-1 and TRBJ1-1, with a tentative D call TRBD1 (6 bases). The receptor's source is a man in his 60s with non-small cell lung cancer. CDR3 residues: CACSQNRATEAFF. CDR3 DNA: TGCGCCTGCAGTCAAAACAGGGCCACTGAAGCTTTCTTT. Full variable domain (rest looked up from reference TRBV5-1 and TRBJ1-1): KAGVTQTPRYLIKTRGQQVTLSCSPISGHRSVSWYQQTPGQGLQFLFEYFSETQRNKGNFPGRFSGRQFSNSRSEMNVSTLELGDSALYLCACSQNRATEAFFGQGTRLTVV.